The rows below give T cell receptor beta chains drawn from one sample of a study of shared clonotypes between healthy human individuals. The assay was immunoSEQ multiplex PCR, and TCRdb's table has in-frame clones only and misses some. This sample has more than 550,000 clones, with about 91% found just once. The material sequenced was naive CD8+ T cells sorted from blood. These receptors were taken from a man aged 25-40 years in good health. The CDR3 runs from the conserved cysteine through the conserved F or W. A D gene is named only where the DNA matches it firmly. Expanded clones get a size class; other rows say once, few or many, or leave the size out.

v_gene: TRBV27; abundance: NA; j_gene: TRBJ2-7; d_gene: TRBD1; CDR3aa: CASSLQGAGHEQYF; CDR3nt: TGTGCCAGCAGCCTTCAGGGGGCGGGTCACGAGCAGTACTTC
v_gene: TRBV6-5; abundance: once; j_gene: TRBJ1-4; d_gene: NA; CDR3aa: CASSYGPIEKLFF; CDR3nt: TGTGCCAGCAGTTACGGCCCGATCGAAAAACTGTTTTTT
v_gene: TRBV30; abundance: NA; j_gene: TRBJ2-7; d_gene: NA; CDR3aa: CAWTGGLYEQYF; CDR3nt: TGTGCCTGGACAGGGGGACTCTACGAGCAGTACTTC
v_gene: TRBV27; abundance: once; j_gene: TRBJ2-1; d_gene: NA; CDR3aa: CASSFSPNLEQFF; CDR3nt: TGTGCCAGCAGTTTTTCCCCTAATCTTGAGCAGTTCTTC
v_gene: TRBV27; abundance: NA; j_gene: TRBJ1-2; d_gene: NA; CDR3aa: CASSLSGGSFYGYTF; CDR3nt: TGTGCCAGCAGTTTATCAGGCGGGAGCTTCTATGGCTACACCTTC
v_gene: TRBV5-1; abundance: NA; j_gene: TRBJ2-2; d_gene: TRBD1; CDR3aa: CASSLDRGKNTGELFF; CDR3nt: TGCGCCAGCAGCCTGGACAGGGGCAAAAACACCGGGGAGCTGTTTTTT
v_gene: TRBV5-6; abundance: NA; j_gene: TRBJ2-3; d_gene: NA; CDR3aa: CASSLRGHRTDTQYF; CDR3nt: TGTGCCAGCAGCTTGAGGGGACACCGCACAGATACGCAGTATTTT
v_gene: TRBV10-3; abundance: NA; j_gene: TRBJ2-7; d_gene: NA; CDR3aa: CAISVTGTDVSYEQYF; CDR3nt: TGTGCCATCAGCGTTACCGGGACCGACGTTTCCTACGAGCAGTACTTC
v_gene: TRBV28; abundance: NA; j_gene: TRBJ2-5; d_gene: NA; CDR3aa: CASSKGVSVSQETQYF; CDR3nt: TGTGCCAGCAGCAAGGGGGTCAGCGTCTCCCAAGAGACCCAGTACTTC
v_gene: TRBV5-1; abundance: NA; j_gene: TRBJ1-3; d_gene: TRBD1; CDR3aa: CASSPGTGFGNTIYF; CDR3nt: TGCGCCAGCAGCCCAGGGACAGGTTTTGGAAACACCATATATTTT
v_gene: TRBV5-5; abundance: NA; j_gene: TRBJ1-2; d_gene: NA; CDR3aa: CASSLGGIFDYGYTF; CDR3nt: TGTGCCAGCAGCTTGGGAGGAATTTTTGACTATGGCTACACCTTC
v_gene: TRBV2; abundance: few; j_gene: TRBJ2-3; d_gene: NA; CDR3aa: CASSEEEDSDYTDTQYF; CDR3nt: TGTGCCAGCAGTGAAGAAGAGGACAGCGACTACACAGATACGCAGTATTTT
v_gene: TRBV9; abundance: once; j_gene: TRBJ2-7; d_gene: NA; CDR3aa: CASSVYGNIYEQYF; CDR3nt: TGTGCCAGCAGCGTATACGGGAATATCTACGAGCAGTACTTC
v_gene: TRBV15; abundance: NA; j_gene: TRBJ2-7; d_gene: NA; CDR3aa: CATSRDRGYEQYF; CDR3nt: TGTGCCACCAGCAGAGACAGGGGCTACGAGCAGTACTTC
v_gene: TRBV19; abundance: NA; j_gene: TRBJ1-3; d_gene: NA; CDR3aa: CASSPRLGSGNTIYF; CDR3nt: TGTGCCAGTAGTCCCAGGCTTGGCTCTGGAAACACCATATATTTT
v_gene: TRBV4-1; abundance: NA; j_gene: TRBJ2-3; d_gene: NA; CDR3aa: CASSQEADGADTQYF; CDR3nt: TGCGCCAGCAGCCAAGAGGCGGACGGTGCAGATACGCAGTATTTT
v_gene: TRBV5-6; abundance: NA; j_gene: TRBJ2-5; d_gene: NA; CDR3aa: CASSLAAEETQYF; CDR3nt: TGTGCCAGCAGCTTGGCAGCTGAAGAGACCCAGTACTTC
v_gene: TRBV7-9; abundance: once; j_gene: TRBJ1-1; d_gene: NA; CDR3aa: CASTRNTEAFF; CDR3nt: TGTGCCAGCACACGCAACACTGAAGCTTTCTTT
v_gene: TRBV28; abundance: NA; j_gene: TRBJ2-1; d_gene: TRBD2; CDR3aa: CASSLVASGTYNEQFF; CDR3nt: TGTGCCAGCAGTTTAGTAGCTAGCGGAACCTACAATGAGCAGTTCTTC
v_gene: TRBV4-1; abundance: NA; j_gene: TRBJ1-1; d_gene: NA; CDR3aa: CASSQGILDIRGANTEAFF; CDR3nt: TGCGCCAGCAGCCAAGGGATACTGGACATACGGGGGGCGAACACTGAAGCTTTCTTT
v_gene: TRBV29-1; abundance: NA; j_gene: TRBJ2-7; d_gene: TRBD2; CDR3aa: CSVGLAGHYEQYF; CDR3nt: TGCAGCGTAGGACTAGCGGGACACTACGAGCAGTACTTC
v_gene: TRBV9; abundance: NA; j_gene: TRBJ1-3; d_gene: NA; CDR3aa: CASSAPGNTIYF; CDR3nt: TGTGCCAGCAGCGCTCCGGGAAACACCATATATTTT
v_gene: TRBV7-9; abundance: NA; j_gene: TRBJ2-1; d_gene: NA; CDR3aa: CASGKAGTPEEQFF; CDR3nt: TGTGCCAGCGGCAAAGCTGGGACACCAGAGGAGCAGTTCTTC